These 21 T cell receptor beta chains were all obtained from the same sample, sequenced in a study of molecular identifiers for immune sequencing clone quantification. TCRdb processed the PCR reads anew with MiXCR; each CDR3 protein has one entry. The repertoire consists of 79,000 or so distinct CDR3 sequences, with more than 20% occurring once and the leading ten covering 0.7% to 0.8%. The specimen sequenced was naive CD8+ T cells from blood, with Jurkat cell RNA spiked in. Stated subset: FACS-sorted CD8+CD4-CCR7+CD45RA+ naive T cells. Receptors originate from a human donor in good health. Some libraries in this study had Jurkat cell RNA spiked in.

Of note for this clonotype: A much larger clone differs by one base, so this may be a read error. The chain employs TRBV6-5 and TRBJ2-3, with a tentative D call TRBD2 (5 bases). CDR3 length equals 17 residues. Per germline, CDR1 MNHEY and CDR2 SVGAGI. CDR3 in amino acids: CASIYSNVGGSTDTQYF. The CDR3 DNA is TGTGCCAGCATTTACTCGAATGTTGGCGGGAGCACAGATACGCAGTATTTT.

The chain links TRBV7-9 to TRBJ1-1; 7 nucleotides agree with TRBD1. Germline V gene data show CDR1 as SEHNR and CDR2 as FQNEAQ (reference sequence). This CDR3 is built from 15 residues. V lost 4 bases and J lost 0; bases outside the gene matches: 5. In nucleotides, the CDR3 is TGTGCCAGCAGCTCACCGGGACAGATGAACACTGAAGCTTTCTTT. The encoded protein is CASSSPGQMNTEAFF. Using reference TRBV7-9 and TRBJ1-1 for the parts outside the CDR3, the full variable domain is DTGVSQNPRHKITKRGQNVTFRCDPISEHNRLYWYRQTLGQGPEFLTYFQNEAQLEKSRLLSDRFSAERPKGSFSTLEIQRTEQGDSAMYLCASSSPGQMNTEAFFGQGTRLTVV.

This clonotype was counted at least ten times. The rearrangement joins TRBV5-1 to TRBJ2-7; 7 positions agree with TRBD2. The V gene end was trimmed by 0 bases and the J gene end by 0 bases; junction bases not matched to a gene: 3. The CDR3 length is 15 residues. CDR1 and CDR2 from the germline V gene are SGHRS and YFSETQ. In DNA, the CDR3 is TGCGCCAGCAGCTTGGCGGGAGGCAACTCCTACGAGCAGTACTTC. This translates into CASSLAGGNSYEQYF.

This clonotype has a handful of counts. The CDR3 nucleotides are TGTGCCAGCCGTGGGTCATACAATGAGCAGTTCTTC. Translated: CASRGSYNEQFF. The chain employs TRBV25-1 and TRBJ2-1; D is unclear. This CDR3 contains 12 residues. V lost 8 bases to trimming and J lost 4 bases, with 9 bases between them. Germline V gene data show CDR1 as MGHDK and CDR2 as SYGVNS.

The V gene is TRBV4-1, the J gene TRBJ1-1; 7 nucleotides agree with TRBD1. The V gene end was trimmed by 1 base and the J gene end by 4 bases; junction bases not matched to a gene: 6. The CDR3 is 15 residues long. Germline CDR1 MGHRA, CDR2 YSYEKL. The CDR3 nucleotides are TGCGCCAGCAGCCAAGCACAGGGGATGAGCACTGAAGCTTTCTTT. Protein sequence: CASSQAQGMSTEAFF.

Remarks on this clonotype: This may stem from a read error, because a much larger clone lies one nucleotide away. V usage is TRBV5-6 and J usage is TRBJ1-5, with 7 bases that match TRBD1. The CDR3 is 14 residues long. The junction had 4 bases not matched to a gene; V was cut back by 3 bases and J by 4 bases. The V gene's germline CDR1 is SGHDT and CDR2 YYEEEE. This CDR3 reads CASSSAGGNQPQHF. CDR3 nucleotide sequence: TGTGCCAGCAGCTCTGCAGGGGGAAATCAGCCCCAGCATTTT.

J is TRBJ2-7 and V is TRBV4-3; D is unclear. Trimming shortened V by 3 bases and J by 1 base, and 10 bases separated the two germline ends. CDR1 and CDR2 (germline): LGHNA, YSLEER. This CDR3 is built from 14 residues. The CDR3 sequence: CASSHEGRSYEQYF. In DNA form, the CDR3 reads TGCGCCAGCAGCCATGAAGGACGGTCCTACGAGCAGTACTTC.

Many counts were recorded for this clonotype. This chain links TRBV5-1 with TRBJ2-3; 8 bases are shared with TRBD2. CDR3 size: 15 residues. Germline-derived CDR1 and CDR2 are SGHRS and YFSETQ. The V and J ends lost 4 bases and 5 bases, in that order; junction bases with no gene match: 9. The DNA for the CDR3 is TGCGCCAGCAGCCAGGCCACGGGGGGGGAAGATACGCAGTATTTT. It codes for CASSQATGGEDTQYF.

This clonotype was recorded many times. The genes are TRBV6-5 and TRBJ2-7; perhaps TRBD1 as D (5 bases). Deletions cut 2 bases from V and 7 bases from J, with 21 bases between. The germline CDR1 and CDR2 sequences are MNHEY and SVGAGI. This CDR3 is 16 amino acids long. The CDR3 DNA reads TGTGCCAGCAGTTACCGGCCCGTTGTGGGGCGGCAGGAGCAGTACTTC. Its protein is CASSYRPVVGRQEQYF.

This clonotype was detected ten times or more. This chain connects TRBV6-2 or TRBV6-3 to TRBJ1-1; D uncertain. Germline-derived CDR1 and CDR2 are MNHEY and SVGEGT. This CDR3 spans 12 amino acids. V lost 4 bases and J 8 bases, leaving 11 bases between the germline ends. The CDR3: CASSWSVAEAFF. The CDR3 nucleotides read TGTGCCAGCAGTTGGTCGGTCGCGGAAGCTTTCTTT.

The sample holds a few counts of this clonotype. The chain employs TRBV21-1 and TRBJ2-7; TRBD1, as called in the table, went unchecked against the DNA. TRBV21-1 is marked as a pseudogene. This CDR3 comprises 14 residues. The CDR3 bases are TGTGCCAGCAGCGCAACAGGGGTCCCCTACGAGCAGTACTTC. Translating gives CASSATGVPYEQYF.

J is TRBJ2-1 and V is TRBV28, with 7 bases lining up with TRBD2. Germline-derived CDR1 and CDR2 are MDHEN and SYDVKM. V lost 2 bases and J lost 2; bases outside the gene matches: 6. The CDR3 extends over 16 amino acids. CDR3 sequence: CASSLMGGRTYNEQFF. In nucleotides, the CDR3 is TGTGCCAGCAGTTTAATGGGCGGGAGAACCTACAATGAGCAGTTCTTC.

There are many counts of this clonotype. The rearrangement uses TRBV7-9 and TRBJ1-1; D unclear. The ends were cut back, 5 bases at V and 9 bases at J, with 7 bases in the middle. Germline lookup yields CDR1 SEHNR and CDR2 FQNEAQ (reference sequence). The CDR3 spans 10 residues. CDR3: CASSPYKAFF. For the CDR3, the DNA is TGTGCCAGCAGCCCCTATAAAGCTTTCTTT.

This clonotype was observed a few times. The chain carries TRBV4-1 and TRBJ2-3, with D perhaps matching TRBD2 (5 bases). Germline loops: CDR1 MGHRA, CDR2 YSYEKL. Trimming took 0 bases from V and 4 from J, leaving 14 bases between them. The CDR3 has 16 amino acids. CDR3 nucleotide sequence: TGCGCCAGCAGCCAAGAACCGGGGTCATACGCAGATACGCAGTATTTT. Protein sequence: CASSQEPGSYADTQYF.

This clonotype was seen many times. The gene calls are TRBV6-5 and TRBJ2-2, with TRBD1 identical over 9 bases. Trimming took 6 bases from V and 6 from J; bases not matched to a gene: 5. Per germline, CDR1 MNHEY and CDR2 SVGAGI. The CDR3 spans 14 residues. The CDR3 sequence: CASRDRGWSGELFF. In DNA form, the CDR3 reads TGTGCCAGCAGGGACAGGGGTTGGTCCGGGGAGCTGTTTTTT.

This clonotype was detected once. Being one base from a much bigger clone, this may be a read error. The conserved phenylalanine or tryptophan normally closing the CDR3 is absent here, so this likely arose from a read error. The gene calls are TRBV5-4 and TRBJ2-7; TRBD2 is a possible D gene (5 bases). CDR3 length: 14 amino acids. V was shortened by 2 bases and J by 5 bases, with 14 bases between the two germline ends. The V gene's germline CDR1 is SGHNT and CDR2 YYREEE (reference sequence). The CDR3 nucleotides are TGTGCCAGCAGCTTTCGAGGGATTCCCCACGAGCAGTACCTC. Its protein product is CASSFRGIPHEQYL.

The chain couples TRBV12-3 or TRBV12-4 to TRBJ2-2, with TRBD1 identical over 7 bases. The CDR3 totals 14 residues. J was trimmed by 1 base and V by 6 bases; bases with no gene match: 2. The CDR3 nucleotides read TGTGCCAGCAGCACAGGGGTGAACACCGGGGAGCTGTTTTTT. Its translation: CASSTGVNTGELFF.

This clonotype was counted between two and nine times. V is TRBV29-1 and J is TRBJ2-7; 9 bases line up with TRBD1. The CDR3 has 16 amino acids. V lost 7 bases to trimming and J lost 1 base; unmatched junction nucleotides: 14. Germline V gene data show CDR1 as SQVTM and CDR2 as ANQGSEA. This CDR3 reads CSAQVGDREPSYEQYF. CDR3 in DNA: TGCAGCGCCCAGGTGGGGGACAGGGAACCTTCCTACGAGCAGTACTTC.

Concerning this clonotype: The junction differs from germline at one of its ends, possibly a read error. CDR3 amino acids: CATSSVTSGRPDAQYF. The CDR3 DNA sequence: TGTGCCACCAGCAGCGTGACTAGCGGGAGACCAGATGCGCAGTATTTT. This sequence joins TRBV15 and TRBJ2-3; 12 bases line up with TRBD2. The CDR3 length is 16 residues. Germline V lookup: CDR1 LNHNV, CDR2 YYDKDF (reference sequence). The full variable domain, completed using reference TRBV15 and TRBJ2-3, is DAMVIQNPRYQVTQFGKPVTLSCSQTLNHNVMYWYQQKSSQAPKLLFHYYDKDFNNEADTPDNFQSRRPNTSFCFLDIRSPGLGDTAMYLCATSSVTSGRPDAQYFGPGTRLTVL.

In this sample, this clonotype turned up many times. The rearrangement uses TRBV4-1 and TRBJ2-5; D is uncertain. Germline V gene data show CDR1 as MGHRA and CDR2 as YSYEKL. The CDR3 totals 14 residues. V gave up 1 base and J gave up 2 bases, with 8 bases separating them. CDR3 sequence: CASSQGAVQETQYF. CDR3 nucleotide sequence: TGCGCCAGCAGCCAAGGGGCTGTTCAAGAGACCCAGTACTTC.

This chain joins TRBV19 and TRBJ2-7; the match to TRBD1 covers 7 bases. Per the germline V gene, CDR1 is LNHDA and CDR2 is SQIVND (reference sequence). This CDR3 is built from 14 residues. V lost 5 bases to trimming and J lost 1 base; unmatched junction nucleotides: 5. The CDR3 region has the DNA TGTGCCAGTAGTTCGGGACAGAGGTCCTACGAGCAGTACTTC. It yields the protein CASSSGQRSYEQYF.